This T cell receptor beta chain was sequenced during a study of cytomegalovirus exposure and HLA in healthy donors. Study-level results: Analysis performed later found 16,951 TCR beta sequences associated with HLA alleles at 0.05 false discovery rate. Cytomegalovirus-associated status was assigned to around 160 TCR beta chains. Many donors carried some public TCRs, although rarity characterized most TCR sequences. A prior analysis recorded that most TCR beta V segments were productive about 90% or about 30% of the time.

Trimming pared 3 bases from V and 2 bases from J, leaving 13 bases between. Germline V gives CDR1 MGHRA, CDR2 YSYEKL. The CDR3 runs 15 residues. On this clone itself: The antigen remains unidentified.

The PCR made use of 60 Vbeta and 13 Jbeta primers. TCRdb's table, derived via immunoSEQ multiplex PCR, lists solely in-frame clones and lacks some. Among about 160,000 clones, 78% were seen once, and the ten largest hold approximately 1.5%. The chain uses TRBV4-1 and TRBJ1-2; the D gene is possibly TRBD1 (6 bases). Material: PBMCs. The clonotype was recovered from a male donor in good health and CMV-seronegative. CDR3 in DNA: TGCGCCAGCAGCCACCCAGGACAGTCCAACTATGGCTACACCTTC. This gives the protein CASSHPGQSNYGYTF.